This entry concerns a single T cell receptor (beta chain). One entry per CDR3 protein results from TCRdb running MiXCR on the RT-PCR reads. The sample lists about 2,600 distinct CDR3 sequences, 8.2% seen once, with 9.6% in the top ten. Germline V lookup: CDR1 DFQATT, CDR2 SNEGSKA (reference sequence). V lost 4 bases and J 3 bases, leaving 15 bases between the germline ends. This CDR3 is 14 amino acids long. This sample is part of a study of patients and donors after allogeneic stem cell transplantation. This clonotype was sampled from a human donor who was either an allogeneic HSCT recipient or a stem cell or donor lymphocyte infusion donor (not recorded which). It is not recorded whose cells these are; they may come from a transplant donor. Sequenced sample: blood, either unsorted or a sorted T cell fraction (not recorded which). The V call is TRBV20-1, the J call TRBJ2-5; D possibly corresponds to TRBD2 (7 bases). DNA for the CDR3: TGCAGTGCTATGCTGGGGGGGCGAAAAGAGACCCAGTACTTC. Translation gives CSAMLGGRKETQYF.